Sequencing of this T cell receptor (beta chain) was carried out in a study of T cells in Graves' hyperthyroidism and ophthalmopathy. General study findings and limits: Most thyroid clonotypes expanded above 0.001 appeared in blood too.

Template material for amplifying TCR beta CDR3 regions consisted of RNA transcripts. In the first-round RT-PCR of the TCR CDR3, the HTBI primer set was used. TCRdb re-called the multiplex PCR reads through MiXCR, storing one row per CDR3 protein. The sample includes roughly 260,000 distinct CDR3 sequences, 13% to 15% of them seen just once. The study based diagnoses on clinical symptoms, serum thyroxine and TRAb, thyroid ultrasound and orbital computed tomography. About this clonotype: Its antigen is as yet unknown.

V gave up 0 bases and J gave up 5 bases, with 9 bases separating them. CDR1 and CDR2 from the germline V gene are SGDLS and YYNGEE. The CDR3 covers 14 residues. The sample consisted of blood. The V and J genes are TRBV9 and TRBJ2-1; tentative D call: TRBD2 (6 bases). The receptor comes from a woman between 40 and 50 years old with Graves' hyperthyroidism that later progressed to Graves' ophthalmopathy. CDR3 loop: CASSVDGGDNEQFF. CDR3 DNA sequence: TGTGCCAGCAGCGTAGACGGGGGAGACAATGAGCAGTTCTTC.